This T cell receptor beta chain was identified in a study of cytomegalovirus exposure and HLA in healthy donors. Study-wide results and caveats: TCR beta chains numbering 164 were designated cytomegalovirus-associated.

Primers: 60 Vbeta forward and 13 Jbeta reverse. Assay used: immunoSEQ multiplex PCR; TCRdb lists only in-frame clones, some missing. Among 270,000 or so clones listed, roughly 90% were seen once. For this clone: Antigen unknown.

This receptor was taken from a man aged 40-49 years in good health and CMV-seropositive. The sequencing input was PBMCs.

As DNA, the CDR3 is TGTGCCAGCTCACCAGACACTAGCCCCCAAGAGACCCAGTACTTC. This codes for CASSPDTSPQETQYF. The chain is built from TRBV18 and TRBJ2-5; D perhaps matches TRBD2 (6 bases). CDR3 length equals 15 residues. The V end was cut by 2 bases, the J end by 1 base, with 11 bases between. Germline CDR1 KGHSH, CDR2 LQKENI.